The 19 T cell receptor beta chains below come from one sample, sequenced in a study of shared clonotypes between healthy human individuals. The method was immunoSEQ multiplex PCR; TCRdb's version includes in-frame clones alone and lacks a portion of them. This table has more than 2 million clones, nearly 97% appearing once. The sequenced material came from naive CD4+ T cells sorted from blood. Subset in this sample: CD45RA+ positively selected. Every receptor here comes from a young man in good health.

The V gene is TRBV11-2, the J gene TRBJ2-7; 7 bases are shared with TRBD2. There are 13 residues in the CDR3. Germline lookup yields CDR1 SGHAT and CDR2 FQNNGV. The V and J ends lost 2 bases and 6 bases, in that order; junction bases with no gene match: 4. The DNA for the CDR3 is TGTGCCAGCAGCTTACTCGCGGGAGCCGAGCAGTACTTC. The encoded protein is CASSLLAGAEQYF.

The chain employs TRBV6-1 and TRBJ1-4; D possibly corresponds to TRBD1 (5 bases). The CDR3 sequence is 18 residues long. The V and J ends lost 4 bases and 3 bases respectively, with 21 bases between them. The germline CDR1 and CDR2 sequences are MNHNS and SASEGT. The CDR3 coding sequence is TGTGCCAGCAGTGCCGGTTGGACTCGACCGGGGGCTAATGAAAAACTGTTTTTT. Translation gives CASSAGWTRPGANEKLFF.

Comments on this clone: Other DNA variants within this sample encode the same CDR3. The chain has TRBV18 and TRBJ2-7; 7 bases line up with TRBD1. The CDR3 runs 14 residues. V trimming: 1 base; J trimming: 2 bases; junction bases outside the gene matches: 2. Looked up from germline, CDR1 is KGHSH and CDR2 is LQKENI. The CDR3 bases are TGTGCCAGCTCACCACGGGGACAGACCTACGAGCAGTACTTC. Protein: CASSPRGQTYEQYF. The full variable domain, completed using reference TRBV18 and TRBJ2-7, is NAGVMQNPRHLVRRRGQEARLRCSPMKGHSHVYWYRQLPEEGLKFMVYLQKENIIDESGMPKERFSAEFPKEGPSILRIQQVVRGDSAAYFCASSPRGQTYEQYFGPGTRLTVT.

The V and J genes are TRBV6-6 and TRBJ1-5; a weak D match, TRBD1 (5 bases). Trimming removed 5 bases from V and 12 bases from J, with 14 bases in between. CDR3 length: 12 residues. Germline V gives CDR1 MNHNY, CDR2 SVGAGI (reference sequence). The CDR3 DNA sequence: TGTGCCAGCAGTCCCCTGGACAAGGGCCAGCATTTT. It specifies CASSPLDKGQHF.

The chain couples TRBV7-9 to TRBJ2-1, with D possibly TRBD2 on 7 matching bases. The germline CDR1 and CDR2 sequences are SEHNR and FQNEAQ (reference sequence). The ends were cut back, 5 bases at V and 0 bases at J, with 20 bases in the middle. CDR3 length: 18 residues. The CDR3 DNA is TGTGCCAGCAGCCCCAGAGGGGGGGAGCAGAGCTCCTACAATGAGCAGTTCTTC. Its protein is CASSPRGGEQSSYNEQFF.

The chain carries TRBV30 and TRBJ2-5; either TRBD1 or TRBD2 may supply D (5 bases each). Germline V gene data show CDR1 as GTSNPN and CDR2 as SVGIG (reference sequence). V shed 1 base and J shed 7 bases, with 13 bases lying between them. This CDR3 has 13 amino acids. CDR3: CAWSGGKLWTQYF. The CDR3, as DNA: TGTGCCTGGAGTGGGGGGAAATTGTGGACCCAGTACTTC. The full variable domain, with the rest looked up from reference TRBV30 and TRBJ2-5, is SQTIHQWPATLVQPVGSPLSLECTVEGTSNPNLYWYRQAAGRGLQLLFYSVGIGQISSEVPQNLSASRPQDRQFILSSKKLLLSDSGFYLCAWSGGKLWTQYFGPGTRLLVL.

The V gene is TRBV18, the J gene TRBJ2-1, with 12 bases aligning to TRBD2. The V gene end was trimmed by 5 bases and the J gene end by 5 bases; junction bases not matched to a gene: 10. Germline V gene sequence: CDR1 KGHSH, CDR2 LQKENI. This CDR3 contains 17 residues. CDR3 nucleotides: TGTGCCAGCTCAGTCGGACTAGCGGGGACCGCCGACAATGAGCAGTTCTTC. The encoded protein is CASSVGLAGTADNEQFF.

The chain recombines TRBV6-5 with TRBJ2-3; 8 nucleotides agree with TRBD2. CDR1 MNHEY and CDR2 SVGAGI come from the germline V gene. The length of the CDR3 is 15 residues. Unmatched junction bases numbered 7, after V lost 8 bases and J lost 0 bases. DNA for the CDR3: TGTGCCAGCTATCCCCGGGGGGGGAGCACAGATACGCAGTATTTT. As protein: CASYPRGGSTDTQYF.

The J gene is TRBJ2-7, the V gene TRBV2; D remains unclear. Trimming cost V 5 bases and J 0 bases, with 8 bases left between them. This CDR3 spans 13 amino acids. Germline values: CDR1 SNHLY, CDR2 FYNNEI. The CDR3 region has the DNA TGTGCCAGCAGTCTAGGATACTCCTACGAGCAGTACTTC. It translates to CASSLGYSYEQYF.

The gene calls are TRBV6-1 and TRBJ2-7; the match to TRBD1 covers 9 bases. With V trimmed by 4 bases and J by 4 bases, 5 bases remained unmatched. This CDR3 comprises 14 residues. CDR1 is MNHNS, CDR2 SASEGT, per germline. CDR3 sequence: CASSVPQGAYEQYF. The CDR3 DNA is TGTGCCAGCAGTGTACCACAGGGGGCTTACGAGCAGTACTTC.

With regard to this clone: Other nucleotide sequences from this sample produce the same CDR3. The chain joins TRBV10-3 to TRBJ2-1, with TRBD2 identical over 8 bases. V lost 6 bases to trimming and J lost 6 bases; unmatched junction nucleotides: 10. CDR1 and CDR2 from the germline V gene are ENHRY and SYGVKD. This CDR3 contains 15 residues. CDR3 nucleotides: TGTGCCATCAGCTTGGCGGGGGGCCCCGGCAATGAGCAGTTCTTC. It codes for CAISLAGGPGNEQFF.

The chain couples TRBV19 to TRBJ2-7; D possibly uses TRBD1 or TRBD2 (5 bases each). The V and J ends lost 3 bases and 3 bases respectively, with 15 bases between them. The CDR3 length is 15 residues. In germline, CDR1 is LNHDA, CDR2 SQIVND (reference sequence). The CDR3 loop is CASSISGTSVYEQYF. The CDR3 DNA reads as TGTGCCAGTAGTATCTCCGGGACCTCTGTCTACGAGCAGTACTTC.

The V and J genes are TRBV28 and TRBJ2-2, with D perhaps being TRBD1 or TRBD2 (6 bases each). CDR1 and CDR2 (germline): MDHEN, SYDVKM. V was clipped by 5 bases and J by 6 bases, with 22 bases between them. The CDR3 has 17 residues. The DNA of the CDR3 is TGTGCCAGCAGTCCCGCAGGGACACTCCGGAGGGCCGGGGAGCTGTTTTTT. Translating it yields CASSPAGTLRRAGELFF.

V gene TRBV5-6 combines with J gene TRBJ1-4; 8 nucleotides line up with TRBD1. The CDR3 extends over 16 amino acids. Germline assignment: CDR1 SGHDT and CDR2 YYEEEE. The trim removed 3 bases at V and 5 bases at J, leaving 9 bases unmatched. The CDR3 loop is CASSSNRQGLNEKLFF. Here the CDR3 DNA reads TGTGCCAGCAGCTCAAACAGACAGGGGTTGAATGAAAAACTGTTTTTT.

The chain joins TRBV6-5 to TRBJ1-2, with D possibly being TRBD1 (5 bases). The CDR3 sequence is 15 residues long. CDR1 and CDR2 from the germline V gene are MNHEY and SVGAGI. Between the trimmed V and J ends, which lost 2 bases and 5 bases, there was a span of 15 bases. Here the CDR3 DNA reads TGTGCCAGCAGTTACCGGGTGCAGGGATGGTATGGCTACACCTTC. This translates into CASSYRVQGWYGYTF.

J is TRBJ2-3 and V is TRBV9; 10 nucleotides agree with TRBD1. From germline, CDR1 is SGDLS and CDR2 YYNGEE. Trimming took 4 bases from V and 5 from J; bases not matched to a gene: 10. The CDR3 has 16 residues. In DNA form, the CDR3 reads TGTGCCAGCAGCCCAGCCGGGACAGGGGCGGGAGATACGCAGTATTTT. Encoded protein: CASSPAGTGAGDTQYF. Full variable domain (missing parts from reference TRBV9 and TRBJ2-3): DSGVTQTPKHLITATGQRVTLRCSPRSGDLSVYWYQQSLDQGLQFLIQYYNGEERAKGNILERFSAQQFPDLHSELNLSSLELGDSALYFCASSPAGTGAGDTQYFGPGTRLTVL.

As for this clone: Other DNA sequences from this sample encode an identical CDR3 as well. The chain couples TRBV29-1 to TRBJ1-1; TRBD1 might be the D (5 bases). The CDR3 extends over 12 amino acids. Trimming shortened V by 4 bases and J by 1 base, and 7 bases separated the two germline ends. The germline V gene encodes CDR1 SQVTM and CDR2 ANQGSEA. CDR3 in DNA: TGCAGCGTTGCTCAGGGGAACACTGAAGCTTTCTTT. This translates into CSVAQGNTEAFF.

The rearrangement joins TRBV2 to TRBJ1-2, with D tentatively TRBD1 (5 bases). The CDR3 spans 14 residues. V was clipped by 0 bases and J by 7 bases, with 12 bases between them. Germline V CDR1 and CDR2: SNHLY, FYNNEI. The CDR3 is CASSEARGSTGYTF. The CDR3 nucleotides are TGTGCCAGCAGTGAAGCGCGGGGGAGCACTGGCTACACCTTC.

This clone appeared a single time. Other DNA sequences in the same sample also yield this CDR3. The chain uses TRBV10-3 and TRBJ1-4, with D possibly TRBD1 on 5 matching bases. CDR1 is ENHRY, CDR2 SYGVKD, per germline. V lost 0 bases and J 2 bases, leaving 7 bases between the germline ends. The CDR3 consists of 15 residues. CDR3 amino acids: CAISESGGTNEKLFF. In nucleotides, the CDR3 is TGTGCCATCAGTGAGTCTGGGGGGACTAATGAAAAACTGTTTTTT.